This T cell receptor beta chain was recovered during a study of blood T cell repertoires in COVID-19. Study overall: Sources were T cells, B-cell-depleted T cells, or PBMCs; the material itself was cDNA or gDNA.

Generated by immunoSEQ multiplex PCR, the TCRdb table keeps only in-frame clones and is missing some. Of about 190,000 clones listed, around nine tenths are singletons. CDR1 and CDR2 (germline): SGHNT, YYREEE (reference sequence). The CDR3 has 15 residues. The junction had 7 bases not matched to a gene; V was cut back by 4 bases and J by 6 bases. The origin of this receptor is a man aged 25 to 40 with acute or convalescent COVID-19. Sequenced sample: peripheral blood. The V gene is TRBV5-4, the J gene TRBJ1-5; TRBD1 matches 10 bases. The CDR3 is CASSMDRGYIQPQHF. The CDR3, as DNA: TGTGCCAGCAGCATGGACAGGGGGTATATTCAGCCCCAGCATTTT.